The following is a T cell receptor beta chain sequence with its context. Its antigen is not known. The primer mix had 60 Vbeta and 13 Jbeta primers. TCRdb keeps only in-frame clones here, not all; method: immunoSEQ multiplex PCR. The table lists about 190,000 clones, over 70% of them singletons. This CDR3 has 16 residues. The germline gives CDR1 SEHNR, CDR2 FQNEAQ (reference sequence). V lost 5 bases to trimming and J lost 3 bases, with 19 bases between them. This sample was taken from a study of cytomegalovirus exposure and HLA in healthy donors. Study context: Tens of millions of unique TCRs, all from HLA-typed donors, were included in an early release of the data.

General study findings and limits: A later analysis linked a missense DCLRE1C variant to TCR beta V- and J-gene trimming.

V is TRBV7-9 and J is TRBJ1-2; no clear D gene. The receptor was derived from a woman aged 25-40 years in good health and CMV-seropositive. The material sequenced was PBMCs. The CDR3 protein is CASSPQRPDGYYGYTF. The CDR3, as DNA: TGTGCCAGCAGCCCCCAGCGGCCGGACGGGTACTATGGCTACACCTTC. The full variable domain, in which reference TRBV7-9 and TRBJ1-2 provide the parts outside the CDR3, is DTGVSQNPRHKITKRGQNVTFRCDPISEHNRLYWYRQTLGQGPEFLTYFQNEAQLEKSRLLSDRFSAERPKGSFSTLEIQRTEQGDSAMYLCASSPQRPDGYYGYTFGSGTRLTVV.